These 3 T cell receptor beta chains originate from one sample sequenced in a study of T cell responses to AZD1222 COVID-19 vaccine. Using immunoSEQ multiplex PCR, the repertoire was profiled, and TCRdb retains in-frame clones only, with some absent. Among under 200,000 clones listed, roughly nine tenths were seen once. The sample was peripheral blood, taken 28 days after the second AZD1222 dose. These receptors all come from an adult who received the AZD1222 COVID-19 vaccine.

This clone was counted once. The chain uses TRBV24-1 and TRBJ2-7; D is possibly TRBD1 (6 bases). The CDR3 covers 13 residues. Germline CDR1 reads KGHDR; CDR2 reads SFDVKD. V lost 3 bases and J 2 bases, leaving 7 bases between the germline ends. The CDR3 nucleotides are TGTGCCACCAGTGATCCAGGGGCCTACGAGCAGTACTTC. It encodes CATSDPGAYEQYF.

The chain uses TRBV4-3 and TRBJ2-7; TRBD2 matches at 12 bases. Trimming took 2 bases from V and 7 from J; bases not matched to a gene: 6. The CDR3 extends over 15 amino acids. The V gene's germline CDR1 is LGHNA and CDR2 YSLEER. The CDR3 DNA is TGCGCCAGCAGCCAACGGACTAGCGGGATTCGGGAGCAGTACTTC. Protein product: CASSQRTSGIREQYF.

The chain carries TRBV7-9 and TRBJ2-1, with a possible D match to TRBD1 (6 bases). Trimming pared 5 bases from V and 9 bases from J, leaving 11 bases between. The CDR3 length is 12 residues. Germline CDR1 is SEHNR and CDR2 is FQNEAQ (reference sequence). The CDR3 DNA sequence: TGTGCCAGCAGCCCACGACAGGCTGAGCAGTTCTTC. Translated, it gives CASSPRQAEQFF.